This T cell receptor (beta chain) was obtained from a study of T cell responses to AZD1222 COVID-19 vaccine. Study background: Recipients boosted at about 4 weeks or about 12 weeks are pooled.

Germline assignment: CDR1 KGHSH and CDR2 LQKENI. This CDR3 contains 16 residues. Trimming removed 6 bases from V and 3 bases from J, with 18 bases in between. Assay used: immunoSEQ multiplex PCR; TCRdb lists only in-frame clones, some missing. The sample lists roughly 150,000 clones; approximately 90% were seen once. A remark on this clone: The antigen is undetermined.

Study results and limitations: Seropositive status at baseline applied to only a handful of AZD1222 recipients. The breadth and depth of Spike-specific TCRs increased once two AZD1222 doses had been given. Donors skewed white British and female; clonal diversity was possibly underestimated.

The TCR comes from an adult in good health. The starting material was peripheral blood, obtained on day 0 of AZD1222 vaccination. The chain carries TRBV18 and TRBJ1-3; possible D gene TRBD1, 6 bases. The DNA of the CDR3 is TGTGCCAGCTCGCCCTATGGGGGCGCGGGTGGAAACACCATATATTTT. Residues: CASSPYGGAGGNTIYF.